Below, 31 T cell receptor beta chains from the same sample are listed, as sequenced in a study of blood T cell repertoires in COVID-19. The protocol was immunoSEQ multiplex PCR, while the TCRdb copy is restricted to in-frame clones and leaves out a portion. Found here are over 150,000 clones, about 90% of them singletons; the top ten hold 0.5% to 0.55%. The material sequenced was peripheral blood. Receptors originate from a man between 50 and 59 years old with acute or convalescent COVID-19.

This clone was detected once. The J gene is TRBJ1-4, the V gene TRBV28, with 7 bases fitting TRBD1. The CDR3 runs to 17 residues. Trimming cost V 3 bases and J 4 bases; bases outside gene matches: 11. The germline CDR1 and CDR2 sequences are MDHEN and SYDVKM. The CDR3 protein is CASSFWVTGLGNEKLFF. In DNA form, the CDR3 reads TGTGCCAGCAGTTTCTGGGTGACAGGGCTTGGTAATGAAAAACTGTTTTTT.

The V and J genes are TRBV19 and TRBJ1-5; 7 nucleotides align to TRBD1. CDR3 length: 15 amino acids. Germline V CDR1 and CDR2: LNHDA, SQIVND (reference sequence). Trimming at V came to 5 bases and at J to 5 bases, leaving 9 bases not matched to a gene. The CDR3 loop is CASSPENRGHQPQHF. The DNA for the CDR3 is TGTGCCAGTAGTCCTGAGAACAGGGGTCATCAGCCCCAGCATTTT. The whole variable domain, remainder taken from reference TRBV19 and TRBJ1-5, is DGGITQSPKYLFRKEGQNVTLSCEQNLNHDAMYWYRQDPGQGLRLIYYSQIVNDFQKGDIAEGYSVSREKKESFPLTVTSAQKNPTAFYLCASSPENRGHQPQHFGDGTRLSIL.

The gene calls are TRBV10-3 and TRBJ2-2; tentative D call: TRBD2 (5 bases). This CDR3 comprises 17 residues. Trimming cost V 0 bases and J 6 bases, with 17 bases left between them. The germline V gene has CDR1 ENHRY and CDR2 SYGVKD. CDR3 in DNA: TGTGCCATCAGTGAGTCGACGACTACAAGCGGTGCCGGGGAGCTGTTTTTT. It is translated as CAISESTTTSGAGELFF.

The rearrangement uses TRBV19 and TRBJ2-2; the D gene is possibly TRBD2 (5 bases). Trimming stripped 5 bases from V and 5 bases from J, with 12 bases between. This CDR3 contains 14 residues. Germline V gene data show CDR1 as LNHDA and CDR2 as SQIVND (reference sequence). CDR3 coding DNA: TGTGCCAGTAGTCCCGGACTCTGGACCGGGGAGCTGTTTTTT. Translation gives CASSPGLWTGELFF.

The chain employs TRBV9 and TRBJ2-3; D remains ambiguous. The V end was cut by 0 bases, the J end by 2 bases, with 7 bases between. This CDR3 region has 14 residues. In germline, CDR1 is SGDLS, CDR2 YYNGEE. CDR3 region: CASSVVSVTDTQYF. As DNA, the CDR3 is TGTGCCAGCAGCGTAGTGAGCGTCACAGATACGCAGTATTTT.

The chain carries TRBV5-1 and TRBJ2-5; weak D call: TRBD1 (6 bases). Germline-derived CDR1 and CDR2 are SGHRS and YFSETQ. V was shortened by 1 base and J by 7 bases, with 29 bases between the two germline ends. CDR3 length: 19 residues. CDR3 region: CASSLTSTVPDRHPWTQYF. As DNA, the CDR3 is TGCGCCAGCAGCTTGACCTCAACTGTACCGGACAGACACCCCTGGACCCAGTACTTC. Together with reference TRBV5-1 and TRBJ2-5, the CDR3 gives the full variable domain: KAGVTQTPRYLIKTRGQQVTLSCSPISGHRSVSWYQQTPGQGLQFLFEYFSETQRNKGNFPGRFSGRQFSNSRSEMNVSTLELGDSALYLCASSLTSTVPDRHPWTQYFGPGTRLLVL.

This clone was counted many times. CDR3 residues: CASSPGNIQGGEQYF. Here the CDR3 DNA reads TGTGCCAGCAGCCCGGGGAATATCCAGGGGGGCGAGCAGTACTTC. The rearrangement links TRBV3-1 (or the pseudogene TRBV3-2) to TRBJ2-7, with D perhaps TRBD1 (7 bases). V shed 4 bases and J shed 6 bases, with 19 bases lying between them. This CDR3 is 15 amino acids long. The germline V gene encodes CDR1 LGHDT and CDR2 YNNKEL (reference sequence).

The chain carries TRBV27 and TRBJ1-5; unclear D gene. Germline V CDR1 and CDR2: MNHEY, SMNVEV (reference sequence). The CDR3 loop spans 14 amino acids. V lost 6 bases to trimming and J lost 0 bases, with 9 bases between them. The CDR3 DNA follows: TGTGCCAGCAGCGAGGGATATAGCAATCAGCCCCAGCATTTT. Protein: CASSEGYSNQPQHF.

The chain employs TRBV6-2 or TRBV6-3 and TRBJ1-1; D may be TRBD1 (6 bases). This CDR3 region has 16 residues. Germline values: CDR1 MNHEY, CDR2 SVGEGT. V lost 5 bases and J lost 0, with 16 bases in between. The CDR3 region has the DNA TGTGCCAGCAGTAACCCTGGACAGTCCATGAACACTGAAGCTTTCTTT. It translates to CASSNPGQSMNTEAFF.

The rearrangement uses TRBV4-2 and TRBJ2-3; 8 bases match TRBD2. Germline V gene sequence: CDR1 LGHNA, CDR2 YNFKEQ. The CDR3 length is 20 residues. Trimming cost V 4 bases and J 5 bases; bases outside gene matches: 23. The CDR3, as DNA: TGTGCCAGCAGCCCCTCTTTCCTTCGCTCGGCGGGGGGAGTCGAAGATACGCAGTATTTT. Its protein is CASSPSFLRSAGGVEDTQYF.

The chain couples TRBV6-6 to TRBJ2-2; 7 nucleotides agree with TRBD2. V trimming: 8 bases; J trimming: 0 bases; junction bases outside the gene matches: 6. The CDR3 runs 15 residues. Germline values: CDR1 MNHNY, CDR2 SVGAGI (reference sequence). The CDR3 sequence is CASYPSGTNTGELFF. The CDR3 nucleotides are TGTGCCAGCTACCCAAGCGGGACGAACACCGGGGAGCTGTTTTTT.

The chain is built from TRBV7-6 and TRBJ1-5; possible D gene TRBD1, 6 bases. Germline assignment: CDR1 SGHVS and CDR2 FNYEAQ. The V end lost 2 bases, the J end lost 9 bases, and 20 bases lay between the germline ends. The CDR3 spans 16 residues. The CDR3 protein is CASSLSGLNEGGPQHF. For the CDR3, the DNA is TGTGCCAGCAGCTTAAGCGGCCTAAACGAAGGGGGGCCCCAGCATTTT.

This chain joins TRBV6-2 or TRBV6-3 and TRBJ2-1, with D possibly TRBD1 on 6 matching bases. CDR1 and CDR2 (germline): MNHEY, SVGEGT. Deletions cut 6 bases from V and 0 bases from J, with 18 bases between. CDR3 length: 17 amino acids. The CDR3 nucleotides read TGTGCCAGCAGCCAGGTCTCTGGGGGCCCCTCCTACAATGAGCAGTTCTTC. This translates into CASSQVSGGPSYNEQFF.

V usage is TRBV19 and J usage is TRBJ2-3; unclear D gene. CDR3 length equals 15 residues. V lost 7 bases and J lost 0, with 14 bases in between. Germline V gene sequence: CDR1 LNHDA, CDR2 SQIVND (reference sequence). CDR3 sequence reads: CASTPGPDSTDTQYF. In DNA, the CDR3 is TGTGCCAGTACCCCTGGGCCGGATAGCACAGATACGCAGTATTTT.

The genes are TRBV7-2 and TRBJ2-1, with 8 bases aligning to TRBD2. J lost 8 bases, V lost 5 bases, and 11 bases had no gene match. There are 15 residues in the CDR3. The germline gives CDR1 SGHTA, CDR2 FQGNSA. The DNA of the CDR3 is TGTGCCAGCAGCGCACGCGGGGGGTCTGTCTATGAGCAGTTCTTC. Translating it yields CASSARGGSVYEQFF.

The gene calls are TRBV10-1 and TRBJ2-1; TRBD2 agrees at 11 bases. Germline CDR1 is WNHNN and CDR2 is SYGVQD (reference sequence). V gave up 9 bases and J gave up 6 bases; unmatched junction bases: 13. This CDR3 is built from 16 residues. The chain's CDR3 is CARKSQSGLAANEQFF. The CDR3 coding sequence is TGCGCCAGGAAATCCCAATCGGGACTAGCGGCCAATGAGCAGTTCTTC.

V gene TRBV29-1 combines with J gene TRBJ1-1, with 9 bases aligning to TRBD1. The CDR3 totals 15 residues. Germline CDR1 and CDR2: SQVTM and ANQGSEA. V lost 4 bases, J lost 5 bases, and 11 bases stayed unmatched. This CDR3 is CSVGGTGSRRTEAFF. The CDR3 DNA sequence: TGCAGCGTTGGCGGGACAGGGAGCAGAAGGACTGAAGCTTTCTTT. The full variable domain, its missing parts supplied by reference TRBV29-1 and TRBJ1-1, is SAVISQKPSRDICQRGTSLTIQCQVDSQVTMMFWYRQQPGQSLTLIATANQGSEATYESGFVIDKFPISRPNLTFSTLTVSNMSPEDSSIYLCSVGGTGSRRTEAFFGQGTRLTVV.

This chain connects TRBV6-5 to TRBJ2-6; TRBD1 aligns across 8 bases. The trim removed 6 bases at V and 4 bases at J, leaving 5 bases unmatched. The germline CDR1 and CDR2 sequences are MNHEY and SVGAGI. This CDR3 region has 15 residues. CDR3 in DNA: TGTGCCAGCAGAGAGACAGGGGCGGGGGCCAACGTCCTGACTTTC. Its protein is CASRETGAGANVLTF.

CDR3 in DNA: TGTGCCAGCAAGGACAGGGCTGGGGCCAACGTCCTGACTTTC. Amino acid sequence: CASKDRAGANVLTF. The genes are TRBV7-9 and TRBJ2-6; TRBD1 matches at 8 bases. V lost 7 bases and J lost 2; bases outside the gene matches: 1. The CDR3 consists of 14 residues. Germline assignment: CDR1 SEHNR and CDR2 FQNEAQ (reference sequence).

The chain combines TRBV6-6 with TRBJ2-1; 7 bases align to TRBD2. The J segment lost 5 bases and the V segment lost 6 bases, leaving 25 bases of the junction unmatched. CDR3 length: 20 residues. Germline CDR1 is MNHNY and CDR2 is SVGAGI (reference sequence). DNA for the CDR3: TGTGCCAGCAGCCCACTAGCCACTTTTACTAGCGAGGTGGGCAACAATGAGCAGTTCTTC. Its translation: CASSPLATFTSEVGNNEQFF.

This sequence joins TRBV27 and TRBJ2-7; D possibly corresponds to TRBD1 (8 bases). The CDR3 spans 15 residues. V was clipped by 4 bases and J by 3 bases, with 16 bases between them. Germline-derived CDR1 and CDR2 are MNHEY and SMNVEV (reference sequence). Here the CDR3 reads CASSYRGGKSYEQYV. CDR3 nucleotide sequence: TGTGCCAGCAGTTACAGGGGGGGGAAAAGCTACGAGCAGTACGTC.

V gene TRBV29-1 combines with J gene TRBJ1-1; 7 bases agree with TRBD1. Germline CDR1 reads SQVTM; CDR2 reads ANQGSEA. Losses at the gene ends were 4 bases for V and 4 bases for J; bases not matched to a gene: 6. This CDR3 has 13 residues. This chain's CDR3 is CSVGRQGGTEAFF. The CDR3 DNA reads TGCAGCGTTGGCCGGCAGGGGGGCACTGAAGCTTTCTTT.

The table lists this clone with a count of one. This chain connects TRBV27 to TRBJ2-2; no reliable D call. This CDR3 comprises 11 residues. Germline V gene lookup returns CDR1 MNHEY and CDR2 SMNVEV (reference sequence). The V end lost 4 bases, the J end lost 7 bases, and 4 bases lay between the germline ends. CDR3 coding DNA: TGTGCCAGCAGTTACAACGGGGAGCTGTTTTTT. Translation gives CASSYNGELFF.

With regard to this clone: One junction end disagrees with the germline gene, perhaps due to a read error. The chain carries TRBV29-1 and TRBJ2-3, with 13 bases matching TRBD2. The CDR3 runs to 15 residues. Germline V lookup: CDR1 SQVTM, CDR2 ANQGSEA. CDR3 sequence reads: CSVEGLAGVKDTQYF. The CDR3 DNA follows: TGCAGCGTAGAAGGACTAGCGGGAGTGAAAGATACGCAGTATTTT.

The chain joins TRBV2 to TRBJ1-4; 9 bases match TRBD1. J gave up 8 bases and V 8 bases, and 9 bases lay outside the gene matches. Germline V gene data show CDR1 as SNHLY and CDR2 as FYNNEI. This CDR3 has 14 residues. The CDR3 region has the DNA TGTGCCAGCGGGGACAGGGCCGGAGGCGAAAAACTGTTTTTT. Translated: CASGDRAGGEKLFF. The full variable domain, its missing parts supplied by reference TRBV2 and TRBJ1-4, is EPEVTQTPSHQVTQMGQEVILRCVPISNHLYFYWYRQILGQKVEFLVSFYNNEISEKSEIFDDQFSVERPDGSNFTLKIRSTKLEDSAMYFCASGDRAGGEKLFFGSGTQLSVL.

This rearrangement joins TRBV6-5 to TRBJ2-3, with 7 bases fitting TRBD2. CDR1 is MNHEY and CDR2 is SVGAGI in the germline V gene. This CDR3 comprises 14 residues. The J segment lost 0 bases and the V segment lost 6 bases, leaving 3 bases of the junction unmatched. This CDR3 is CASRPGLSTDTQYF. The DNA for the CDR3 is TGTGCCAGCAGGCCGGGACTAAGCACAGATACGCAGTATTTT.

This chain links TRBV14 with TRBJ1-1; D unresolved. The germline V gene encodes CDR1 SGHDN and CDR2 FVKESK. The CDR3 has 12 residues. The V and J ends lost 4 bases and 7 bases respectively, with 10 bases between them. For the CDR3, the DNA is TGTGCCAGCAGCCCTCACCCAGGTGAAGCTTTCTTT. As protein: CASSPHPGEAFF.

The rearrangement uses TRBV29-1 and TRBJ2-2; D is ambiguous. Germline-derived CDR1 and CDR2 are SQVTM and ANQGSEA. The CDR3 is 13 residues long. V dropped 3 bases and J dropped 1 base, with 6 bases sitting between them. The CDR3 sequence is CSVDPQNTGELFF. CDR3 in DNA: TGCAGCGTTGACCCCCAGAACACCGGGGAGCTGTTTTTT.

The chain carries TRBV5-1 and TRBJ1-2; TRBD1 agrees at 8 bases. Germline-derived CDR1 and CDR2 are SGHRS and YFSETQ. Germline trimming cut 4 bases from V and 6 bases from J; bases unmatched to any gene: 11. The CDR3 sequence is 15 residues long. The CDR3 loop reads CASSQGQGLRDGYTF. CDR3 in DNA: TGCGCCAGCAGCCAAGGACAGGGCCTGCGGGATGGCTACACCTTC. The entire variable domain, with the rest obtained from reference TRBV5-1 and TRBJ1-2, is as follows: KAGVTQTPRYLIKTRGQQVTLSCSPISGHRSVSWYQQTPGQGLQFLFEYFSETQRNKGNFPGRFSGRQFSNSRSEMNVSTLELGDSALYLCASSQGQGLRDGYTFGSGTRLTVV.

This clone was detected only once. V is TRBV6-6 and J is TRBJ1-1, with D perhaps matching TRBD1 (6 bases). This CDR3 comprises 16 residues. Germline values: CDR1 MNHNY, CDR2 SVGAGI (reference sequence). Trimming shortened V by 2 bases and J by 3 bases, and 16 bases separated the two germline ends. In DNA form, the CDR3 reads TGTGCCAGCAGTTACGGCAGGGGTGAATCGGACACTGAAGCTTTCTTT. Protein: CASSYGRGESDTEAFF.

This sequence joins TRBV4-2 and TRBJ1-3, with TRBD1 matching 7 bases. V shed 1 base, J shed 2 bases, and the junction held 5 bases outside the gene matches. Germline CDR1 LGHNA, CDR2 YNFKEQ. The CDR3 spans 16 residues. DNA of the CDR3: TGTGCCAGCAGCCAAGCCCTTGACAGGGCTGGAAACACCATATATTTT. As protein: CASSQALDRAGNTIYF.